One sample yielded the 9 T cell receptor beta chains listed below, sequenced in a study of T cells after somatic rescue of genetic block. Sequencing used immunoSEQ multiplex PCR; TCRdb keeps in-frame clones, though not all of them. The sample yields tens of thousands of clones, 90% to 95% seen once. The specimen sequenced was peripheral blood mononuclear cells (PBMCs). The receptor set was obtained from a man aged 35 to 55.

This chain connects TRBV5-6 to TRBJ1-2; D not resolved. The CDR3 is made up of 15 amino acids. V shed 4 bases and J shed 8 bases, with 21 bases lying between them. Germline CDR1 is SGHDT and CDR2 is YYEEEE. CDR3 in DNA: TGTGCCAGCAGCGGGGTGGCAGCACTAGTATTAGGCTACACCTTC. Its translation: CASSGVAALVLGYTF.

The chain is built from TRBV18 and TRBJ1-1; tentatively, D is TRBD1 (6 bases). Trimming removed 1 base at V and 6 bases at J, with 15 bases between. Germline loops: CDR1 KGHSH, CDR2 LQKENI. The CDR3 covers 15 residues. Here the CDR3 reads CASSPRQGWTSEAFF. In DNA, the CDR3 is TGTGCCAGCTCACCACGGCAGGGGTGGACGTCTGAAGCTTTCTTT.

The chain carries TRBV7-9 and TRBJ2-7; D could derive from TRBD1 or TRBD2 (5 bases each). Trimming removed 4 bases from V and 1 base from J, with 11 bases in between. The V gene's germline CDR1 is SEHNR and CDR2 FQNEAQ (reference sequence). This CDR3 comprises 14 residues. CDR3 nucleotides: TGTGCCAGCAGCTACACGGGACGATCCTACGAGCAGTACTTC. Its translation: CASSYTGRSYEQYF.

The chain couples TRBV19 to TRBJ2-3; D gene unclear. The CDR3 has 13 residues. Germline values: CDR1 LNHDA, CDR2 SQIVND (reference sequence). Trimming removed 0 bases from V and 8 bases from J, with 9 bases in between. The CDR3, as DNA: TGTGCCAGTAGTATAGAACCCTTCGGTACGCAGTATTTT. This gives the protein CASSIEPFGTQYF.

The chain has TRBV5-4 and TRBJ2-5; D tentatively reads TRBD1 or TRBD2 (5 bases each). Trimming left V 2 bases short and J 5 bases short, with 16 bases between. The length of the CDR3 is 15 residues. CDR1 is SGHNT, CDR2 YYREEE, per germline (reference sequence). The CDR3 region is CASSLSGGFRETQYF. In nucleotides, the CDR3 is TGTGCCAGCAGCTTAAGTGGGGGTTTCCGGGAGACCCAGTACTTC.

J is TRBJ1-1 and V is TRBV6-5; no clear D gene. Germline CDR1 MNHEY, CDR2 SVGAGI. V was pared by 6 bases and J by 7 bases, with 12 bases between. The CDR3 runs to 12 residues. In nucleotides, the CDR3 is TGTGCCAGCAGGGAAAGATGGAGTGAAGCTTTCTTT. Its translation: CASRERWSEAFF.

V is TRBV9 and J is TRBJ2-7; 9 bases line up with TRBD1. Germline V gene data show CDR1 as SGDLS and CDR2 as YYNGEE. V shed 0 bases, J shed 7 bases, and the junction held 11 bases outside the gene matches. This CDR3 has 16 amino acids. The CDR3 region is CASSVGSGTGWKEQYF. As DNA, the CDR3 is TGTGCCAGCAGCGTAGGTTCCGGGACAGGGTGGAAAGAGCAGTACTTC. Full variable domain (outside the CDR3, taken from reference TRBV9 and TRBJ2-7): DSGVTQTPKHLITATGQRVTLRCSPRSGDLSVYWYQQSLDQGLQFLIQYYNGEERAKGNILERFSAQQFPDLHSELNLSSLELGDSALYFCASSVGSGTGWKEQYFGPGTRLTVT.

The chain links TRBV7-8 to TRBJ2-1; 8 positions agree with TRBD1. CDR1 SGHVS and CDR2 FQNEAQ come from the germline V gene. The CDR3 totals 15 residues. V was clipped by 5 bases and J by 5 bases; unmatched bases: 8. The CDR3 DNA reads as TGTGCCAGCAGCGCCCTCGGACAGGGAGACAATGAGCAGTTCTTC. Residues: CASSALGQGDNEQFF.

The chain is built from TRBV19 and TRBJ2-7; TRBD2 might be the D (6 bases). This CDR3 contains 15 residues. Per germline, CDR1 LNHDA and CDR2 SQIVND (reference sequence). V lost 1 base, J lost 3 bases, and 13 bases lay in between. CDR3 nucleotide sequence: TGTGCCAGTAGTATAGGGGGGGTTGGAGGCTACGAGCAGTACTTC. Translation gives CASSIGGVGGYEQYF.